One and the same sample provided the 23 T cell receptor beta chains below, sequenced in a study of shared clonotypes between healthy human individuals. Assay used: immunoSEQ multiplex PCR; TCRdb lists only in-frame clones, some missing. The sample yields about 1 million clones, about 70% seen once. Sequencing input: memory CD4+ T cells sorted from blood. The subset was: CD45RA-negative fraction. The receptors stem from a man aged 18 to 35 in good health.

This chain joins TRBV18 and TRBJ2-2, with 9 bases fitting TRBD1. CDR3 size: 18 residues. V was pared by 5 bases and J by 0 bases, with 10 bases of the junction left unmatched. Per germline, CDR1 KGHSH and CDR2 LQKENI. CDR3 region: CASSYTTGGLSNTGELFF. DNA for the CDR3: TGTGCCAGCTCATACACAACAGGGGGCCTATCGAACACCGGGGAGCTGTTTTTT.

The chain employs TRBV19 and TRBJ2-7, with D possibly matching TRBD2 (5 bases). The germline V and J ends were trimmed by 4 bases and 0 bases, with 10 bases remaining between them. Germline V gives CDR1 LNHDA, CDR2 SQIVND (reference sequence). The CDR3 has 14 amino acids. The CDR3 DNA reads TGTGCCAGTAGTACCGGACGGGGCTCCTACGAGCAGTACTTC. Protein product: CASSTGRGSYEQYF. The full variable domain, rest sourced from reference TRBV19 and TRBJ2-7, is DGGITQSPKYLFRKEGQNVTLSCEQNLNHDAMYWYRQDPGQGLRLIYYSQIVNDFQKGDIAEGYSVSREKKESFPLTVTSAQKNPTAFYLCASSTGRGSYEQYFGPGTRLTVT.

The chain joins TRBV18 to TRBJ1-2; TRBD1 aligns across 10 bases. The CDR3 loop spans 15 amino acids. The trim removed 2 bases at V and 4 bases at J, leaving 4 bases unmatched. CDR1 and CDR2 (germline): KGHSH, LQKENI. The CDR3 sequence is CASSPGTGVRYGYTF. The CDR3 nucleotides are TGTGCCAGCTCACCAGGGACAGGGGTTCGCTATGGCTACACCTTC.

V and J are TRBV7-3 and TRBJ1-6; 12 nucleotides line up with TRBD1. The V segment lost 1 base and the J segment 9 bases; nucleotides outside the gene matches: 1. This CDR3 is 15 amino acids long. Germline V gene sequence: CDR1 SGHTA, CDR2 FQGTGA. For the CDR3, the DNA is TGTGCCAGCAGCTTAATGGGACAGGGGGCTTCACCCCTCCACTTT. This codes for CASSLMGQGASPLHF.

The rearrangement uses TRBV29-1 and TRBJ1-5; D gene unclear. The CDR3 totals 12 residues. CDR1 SQVTM and CDR2 ANQGSEA come from the germline V gene. The V end was cut by 6 bases, the J end by 7 bases, with 13 bases between. CDR3 in DNA: TGCAGCGTGCTTAATATGCAACAGCCCCAGCATTTT. Translated: CSVLNMQQPQHF.

V is TRBV5-4 and J is TRBJ2-2, with D perhaps matching TRBD1 or TRBD2 (5 bases each). V dropped 4 bases and J dropped 5 bases, with 12 bases sitting between them. The CDR3 extends over 14 amino acids. CDR1 is SGHNT, CDR2 YYREEE, per germline (reference sequence). CDR3 DNA sequence: TGTGCCAGCAGCCCTGGGGGTGGTACCGGGGAGCTGTTTTTT. Protein product: CASSPGGGTGELFF.

In regard to this clone: A much larger clone differs by one base, so this may be a read error. The sample has other DNA sequences that encode this CDR3 too. The chain carries TRBV5-6 and TRBJ2-3; 9 bases align to TRBD2. V gave up 2 bases and J gave up 1 base; unmatched junction bases: 2. CDR3 length: 15 residues. Looked up from germline, CDR1 is SGHDT and CDR2 is YYEEEE. The CDR3 DNA reads as TGTGCCAGCAGCTTTAGGACTAGCGGCACAGATACGCAGTATTTT. Translation: CASSFRTSGTDTQYF.

This chain joins TRBV7-9 and TRBJ1-6; D may be TRBD1 (5 bases). The ends were cut back, 5 bases at V and 6 bases at J, with 11 bases in the middle. The CDR3 spans 14 residues. Germline V gene sequence: CDR1 SEHNR, CDR2 FQNEAQ (reference sequence). CDR3: CASSRDSPNSPLHF. The CDR3 nucleotides are TGTGCCAGCAGCCGGGACTCACCTAATTCACCCCTCCACTTT.

The chain employs TRBV19 and TRBJ2-5; D is undetermined. V shed 5 bases and J shed 5 bases, with 12 bases lying between them. Germline-derived CDR1 and CDR2 are LNHDA and SQIVND (reference sequence). CDR3 size: 13 residues. CDR3 region: CASSDRSGETQYF. Here the CDR3 DNA reads TGTGCCAGTAGTGACCGATCCGGGGAGACCCAGTACTTC.

The chain combines TRBV11-3 with TRBJ2-7; possibly TRBD1 or TRBD2 for D (5 bases each). The ends were cut back, 5 bases at V and 7 bases at J, with 21 bases in the middle. Germline V CDR1 and CDR2: SGHNT, YENEEA. The length of the CDR3 is 15 residues. The CDR3 loop reads CASSRYGTGTLEQYF. The CDR3, as DNA: TGTGCCAGCAGCCGATACGGGACGGGGACCTTGGAGCAGTACTTC.

The chain uses TRBV5-1 and TRBJ1-1; D gene unclear. Deletions cut 7 bases from V and 0 bases from J, with 10 bases between. The CDR3 has 13 amino acids. The germline V gene has CDR1 SGHRS and CDR2 YFSETQ. The CDR3 is CASGSSMNTEAFF. CDR3 sequence (DNA): TGCGCCAGCGGGTCCTCCATGAACACTGAAGCTTTCTTT. Looking up the rest from reference TRBV5-1 and TRBJ1-1 gives the full variable domain: KAGVTQTPRYLIKTRGQQVTLSCSPISGHRSVSWYQQTPGQGLQFLFEYFSETQRNKGNFPGRFSGRQFSNSRSEMNVSTLELGDSALYLCASGSSMNTEAFFGQGTRLTVV.

This clone was seen only a few times. The chain links TRBV5-1 to TRBJ2-7; 7 bases align to TRBD1. This CDR3 is 13 amino acids long. Trimming took 4 bases from V and 7 from J; bases not matched to a gene: 8. Germline V gene sequence: CDR1 SGHRS, CDR2 YFSETQ. The CDR3 region has the DNA TGCGCCAGCAGCCCAGGACAGGTGTATGAGCAGTACTTC. Translated: CASSPGQVYEQYF.

This clone has a single count. The chain has TRBV19 and TRBJ1-2; 8 bases line up with TRBD1. This CDR3 has 16 amino acids. J gave up 6 bases and V 0 bases, and 9 bases lay outside the gene matches. Germline values: CDR1 LNHDA, CDR2 SQIVND (reference sequence). CDR3 region: CASSIEETGVVDGYTF. In nucleotides, the CDR3 is TGTGCCAGTAGTATAGAGGAGACAGGGGTTGTGGATGGCTACACCTTC.

This clone appeared once. The chain joins TRBV10-3 to TRBJ2-2; TRBD1 agrees at 7 bases. The CDR3 has 15 residues. V dropped 10 bases and J dropped 0; count of bases not matched to a gene: 8. Germline V gene lookup returns CDR1 ENHRY and CDR2 SYGVKD. The CDR3 loop is CATRPGTANTGELFF. Here the CDR3 DNA reads TGTGCCACCCGCCCCGGGACAGCGAACACCGGGGAGCTGTTTTTT.

V gene TRBV19 combines with J gene TRBJ1-2, with D hard to call. Between the trimmed V and J ends, which lost 3 bases and 2 bases, there was a span of 16 bases. This CDR3 comprises 16 residues. Per the germline V gene, CDR1 is LNHDA and CDR2 is SQIVND (reference sequence). The CDR3 sequence is CASSIVGGSYNYGYTF. CDR3 coding DNA: TGTGCCAGTAGTATTGTAGGTGGCAGCTACAACTATGGCTACACCTTC.

This rearrangement joins TRBV5-1 to TRBJ2-1; D is perhaps TRBD1 (6 bases). This CDR3 is built from 16 residues. Trimming removed 4 bases from V and 5 bases from J, with 19 bases in between. The germline V gene has CDR1 SGHRS and CDR2 YFSETQ. The CDR3 DNA is TGCGCCAGCAGCGCAACCTTAACAGGGACCGACAATGAGCAGTTCTTC. This gives the protein CASSATLTGTDNEQFF.

V and J are TRBV18 and TRBJ1-2; tentative D call: TRBD1 (5 bases). Trimming removed 0 bases at V and 0 bases at J, with 14 bases between. The CDR3 sequence is 17 residues long. Germline V lookup: CDR1 KGHSH, CDR2 LQKENI. CDR3 in amino acids: CASSPPGARRTNYGYTF. In nucleotides, the CDR3 is TGTGCCAGCTCACCACCCGGGGCCAGGAGGACTAACTATGGCTACACCTTC.

The chain has TRBV30 and TRBJ2-7; a possible D gene is TRBD2 (5 bases). The CDR3 covers 13 residues. Germline V gene lookup returns CDR1 GTSNPN and CDR2 SVGIG (reference sequence). Between the trimmed V and J ends, which lost 5 bases and 2 bases, there was a span of 13 bases. CDR3 in DNA: TGTGCCTGGGGAGGAGACAAAACCTACGAGCAGTACTTC. Its translation: CAWGGDKTYEQYF.

The CDR3, as DNA: TGTGCCAGCAGCCGGGACAGTACCTACGAGCAGTACTTC. Residues: CASSRDSTYEQYF. The genes are TRBV6-5 and TRBJ2-5, with 7 bases that match TRBD1. The J call is uncertain, as TRBJ2-7 better fits the DNA end. Germline CDR1 MNHEY, CDR2 SVGAGI. The CDR3 is 13 amino acids.

This clone was seen a handful of times. The genes are TRBV4-1 and TRBJ2-2, with TRBD2 as a possible D gene (5 bases). V lost 4 bases, J lost 0 bases, and 9 bases lay in between. CDR3 length: 15 residues. Looked up from germline, CDR1 is MGHRA and CDR2 is YSYEKL. CDR3 bases: TGCGCCAGCAGCCGTACCGGGACGAACACCGGGGAGCTGTTTTTT. Its protein is CASSRTGTNTGELFF.

J is TRBJ2-5 and V is TRBV4-1; D possibly uses TRBD1 or TRBD2 (5 bases each). Germline assignment: CDR1 MGHRA and CDR2 YSYEKL. The CDR3 totals 14 residues. V was trimmed by 4 bases and J by 5 bases, leaving 14 bases between them. The CDR3, as DNA: TGCGCCAGCAGCCCCCTTTCGGGGCGGGAGACCCAGTACTTC. It yields the protein CASSPLSGRETQYF.

To note about this clone: This sample includes further DNA sequences coding for the same CDR3. The chain joins TRBV5-5 to TRBJ1-1; D remains unclear. Germline V CDR1 and CDR2: SGHKS, YYEKEE (reference sequence). CDR3 size: 13 residues. The V gene lost 0 bases and the J gene lost 5 bases, with 8 bases spanning the gap. The CDR3 DNA is TGTGCCAGCAGCTTGGGGGGTGAAACTGAAGCTTTCTTT. It codes for CASSLGGETEAFF.

The chain carries TRBV6-5 and TRBJ2-5; 9 bases are shared with TRBD1. CDR1 and CDR2 (germline): MNHEY, SVGAGI. The CDR3 length is 15 residues. J gave up 1 base and V 4 bases, and 4 bases lay outside the gene matches. CDR3 sequence: CASSSPGQGQETQYF. Written as DNA, the CDR3 is TGTGCCAGCAGTTCTCCGGGACAGGGCCAAGAGACCCAGTACTTC.